This TCR beta chain is from a study of blood T cell repertoires in COVID-19 (dated by TCRdb to about 2020). Describing the broader study: Samples covering the acute and convalescent phases of COVID-19 were provided by collaborators in the United States, Italy and Spain. The repertoires were released in a freely available public database intended as a resource for research on the immune response to SARS-CoV-2. Deeply sampled blood TCRbeta repertoires from subjects exposed to, actively infected with, or recovered from COVID-19 were included in the dataset. A de-identified subject ID, COVID-19 status, age in years and sex were almost always included in the sample metadata. Where HLA class I and class II types were available, the types were taken from metadata supplied by the sample provider, not from assay-based typing. Samples came from the ongoing ImmuneRACE study (first 160 participants) plus 1,254 subjects from 6 global collaborators. The prospective study material was composed of cDNA or gDNA derived from T cells, B-cell-depleted T cells, or PBMCs.

V loses 0 bases, J loses 6 bases, and the germline ends lie 6 bases apart. Sequences SGDLS (CDR1) and YYNGEE (CDR2) are obtained from the germline V gene. The CDR3 starts with the cysteine, ends with the phenylalanine, and has 13 residues. Of all the DNA, just the CDR3 is kept, 39 bases in frame from base 1. Study-wide conclusions, independent of this receptor: The amount of clinical and demographic metadata varied by source and participant and was provided uncurated.

TCRbeta CDR3 regions were amplified from genomic DNA by means of the immunoSEQ Assay, a bias-controlled multiplex PCR. The paper's data handling went like this. The number of nucleated cells in each sample was estimated from the amplification of reference gene primers within the assay. To quantify the absolute abundance of each unique TCRbeta CDR3 rearrangement, sequence reads were collapsed and filtered. For each sample, productive Simpson clonality was calculated as the square root of Simpson's diversity index over productive rearrangements. Drawn from immuneACCESS, this table holds only the in-frame rearrangements with V and J called that TCRdb kept. Clones are partly lost; checked studies trace under half to an unresolved V gene and leave the rest unexplained. V, J and clone size are taken as reported in that table, and D and trimming were inferred from the DNA itself. The sample contains approximately 190,000 clones, nearly 90% of them found a single time. The ten largest clones capture 20% to 25% of the sample.

As regards this clone: Its cognate antigen has yet to be identified. Per-nucleotide qualities are absent, and no much larger clonotype sits a single base away.

The collaborating institutions used their own protocols to collect whole blood in K2EDTA tubes. For TCRbeta analysis, collaborators shipped samples in one of three forms: frozen whole blood, isolated PBMCs, or DNA extracted from either of those sample types. The sequencing input was peripheral blood. The rearrangement combines TRBV9 with TRBJ2-2; the D gene assignment is ambiguous. This TCR was sampled from a man in his 60s with active or convalescent COVID-19. The CDR3: CASSVAVSGELFF. The nucleotide sequence reads TGTGCCAGCAGCGTAGCGGTTTCCGGGGAGCTGTTTTTT. The full variable domain, completed from the reference TRBV9 and TRBJ2-2 proteins outside the CDR3, reads DSGVTQTPKHLITATGQRVTLRCSPRSGDLSVYWYQQSLDQGLQFLIQYYNGEERAKGNILERFSAQQFPDLHSELNLSSLELGDSALYFCASSVAVSGELFFGEGSRLTVL.